Reported below is one TCR beta chain. What it binds is unknown. This specimen belongs to a study of chemoradiotherapy in HPV16-positive cancers. Study results and limitations: HPV-responsive T-cell expansion during chemoradiotherapy was linked to improved recurrence-free survival in HPV16-positive patients. Only a couple of HPV16-positive patients supplied the functional HPV-specificity definition. Candidate HPV-specific clones and E7-related TCR motifs grew in tumor during treatment.

The repertoire was sequenced with immunoSEQ multiplex PCR; TCRdb's copy has only in-frame clones and lacks some. Of approximately 13,000 clones in the sample, about 72% were seen once. Over chemoradiotherapy, repertoires were sampled more than once. This TCR derives from a human donor with HPV-associated anogenital cancer. Sample acquisition took place from a patient who underwent chemoradiotherapy.

Written as DNA, the CDR3 is TGTGCCAGCAGCTTGGCCAGCGGAGGCGTCGGGGAAAAACTGTTTTTT. Residues: CASSLASGGVGEKLFF. The V call is TRBV5-4, the J call TRBJ1-4; no clear D. CDR1 is SGHNT and CDR2 is YYREEE in the germline V gene (reference sequence). Trimming pared 0 bases from V and 8 bases from J, leaving 17 bases between. The CDR3 covers 16 residues.